This TCR beta chain was documented in a study of T cells in Graves' hyperthyroidism and ophthalmopathy. As for the study in general: Initial diagnosis, before any treatment, was when peripheral blood was collected.

Concerning this clonotype: Its antigen is still unknown. With a much larger clone just one base away, this may be a read error.

Diagnostic assessment was based on clinical symptoms, serum thyroxine and TRAb, thyroid ultrasound and orbital computed tomography. RNA transcripts served as the template for amplifying TCR beta CDR3 regions. A first-round RT-PCR of the TCR CDR3 used the HTBI primer set. One entry per CDR3 protein results from TCRdb running MiXCR on the multiplex PCR reads. The sample lists 650,000 to 700,000 distinct CDR3 sequences, 17% occurring once. Study results and caveats: Most thyroid clonotypes with frequency above 0.001 were detected in blood.

This clonotype was obtained from a man aged 50 or older with Graves' hyperthyroidism. The sample was blood.

CDR3 amino acids: CASSQGQGRTEASF. In DNA, the CDR3 is TGTGCCAGCAGTCAAGGACAGGGTCGGACTGAAGCTTCCTTT. The V gene is TRBV28, the J gene TRBJ1-1, with 8 bases matching TRBD1. CDR1 and CDR2 from the germline V gene are MDHEN and SYDVKM. The CDR3 extends over 14 amino acids.